This T cell receptor beta chain was captured by sequencing in a study of shared clonotypes between healthy human individuals. The assay was immunoSEQ multiplex PCR, and TCRdb's table has in-frame clones only and misses some. The table shows 2 million to 2.5 million clones, with over 90% occurring only once. The specimen was naive CD4+ T cells from PBMCs. Subset here: CD45RA+ positively selected. This receptor was taken from a man younger than 35 in good health. Some clones in this sample may be carry-over from other donors' samples.

CDR3 region: CASSLDPGSGTGELFF. The CDR3, as DNA: TGTGCCAGCAGCTTAGATCCCGGGAGCGGGACCGGGGAGCTGTTTTTT. The rearrangement uses TRBV7-9 and TRBJ2-2; maybe TRBD2 (6 bases). Germline CDR1 SEHNR, CDR2 FQNEAQ (reference sequence). This CDR3 region has 16 residues. The ends were cut back, 1 base at V and 5 bases at J, with 14 bases in the middle.